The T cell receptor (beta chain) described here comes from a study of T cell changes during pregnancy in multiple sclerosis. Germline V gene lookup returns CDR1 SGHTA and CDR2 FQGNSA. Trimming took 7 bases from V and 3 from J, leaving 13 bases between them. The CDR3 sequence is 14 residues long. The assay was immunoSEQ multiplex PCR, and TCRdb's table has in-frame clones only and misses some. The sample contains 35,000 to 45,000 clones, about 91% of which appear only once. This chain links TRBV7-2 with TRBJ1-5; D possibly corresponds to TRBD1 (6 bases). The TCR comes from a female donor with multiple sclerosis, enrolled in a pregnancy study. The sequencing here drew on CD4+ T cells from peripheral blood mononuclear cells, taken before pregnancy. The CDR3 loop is CASKVTGTNQPQHF. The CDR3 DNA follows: TGTGCCAGCAAGGTCACAGGGACCAATCAGCCCCAGCATTTT.